The T cell receptor (beta chain) under discussion was sequenced for a study of vaccination and CD4 T cells after COVID-19. Overall study context: Vaccination of participants consisted of two doses of either BNT162b2 or mRNA-1273 vaccine. Cellular stimulation was performed using overlapping spike peptides derived from SARS-CoV-2, HCoV-NL63, HCoV-OC43 and HCoV-229E. Blood was drawn a median about 75 days post second dose, range 14 to 241. Post-COVID draws came a median around 100 days after diagnosis (range 35 to 161).

Germline loops: CDR1 WNHNN, CDR2 SYGVQD (reference sequence). V lost 6 bases and J lost 0, with 4 bases in between. The CDR3 is made up of 12 amino acids. At the Johns Hopkins FTIC core, DNA taken from cultured CD4+ T cells was sequenced by way of the Oncomine TCR Beta short-read assay. Via MiXCR, TCRdb re-called the PCR reads, giving one row per CDR3 protein. The table records more than 11,000 distinct CDR3 sequences, 52% of them present only once. Comment on this clonotype: Its antigen is not known.

Stated treatment: roughly 10-day PBMC culture with coronavirus spike peptide pools or control peptides (ViraFEST assay). The sample was CD4+ T cells from blood, cultured in vitro. This clonotype originated in a human donor who had recovered from COVID-19. This sequence joins TRBV10-1 and TRBJ2-3; D is unclear. In DNA, the CDR3 is TGCGCCAGCAGGGACAGCACAGATACGCAGTATTTT. As protein: CASRDSTDTQYF.